This TCR beta chain was identified in a study of OX40 agonist ivuxolimab in advanced cancers. Sequencing used immunoSEQ multiplex PCR; TCRdb keeps in-frame clones, though not all of them. The sample has approximately 86,000 clones, about 90% seen once. CDR1 and CDR2 (germline): SEHNR, FQNEAQ (reference sequence). V was trimmed by 1 base and J by 4 bases, leaving 11 bases between them. This CDR3 region has 15 residues. The sample consisted of CD4+ or CD8+ T cells sorted from blood, taken in a trial of the OX40 agonist ivuxolimab. V is TRBV7-9 and J is TRBJ2-1, with D perhaps TRBD2 (6 bases). The source is an adult with an advanced solid tumor such as melanoma, head and neck, liver or kidney cancer. CDR3 residues: CASSLVPGRYNEQFF. The CDR3 nucleotides read TGTGCCAGCAGCTTAGTGCCCGGGAGATACAATGAGCAGTTCTTC.